Detailed here is one TCR beta chain. Antigen: not known. This CDR3 spans 14 amino acids. Trimming stripped 4 bases from V and 8 bases from J, with 16 bases between. Germline loops: CDR1 SGHRS, CDR2 YFSETQ. An equimolar mix of two oligonucleotides served as the beta constant-region primer for TRBC1 and TRBC2. Nested alpha and beta constant-region primers with the SP2 primer drove four PCR rounds on ligated cDNA. TCRdb re-called the UMI-ligation and nested PCR reads with MiXCR, one entry per CDR3 protein. The data show 120,000 to 150,000 distinct CDR3 sequences, over 20% seen once. The data are from a study of naive and memory T cell subsets. Whole-study findings and limits: Over 85% of naive TCR sequences appeared only once after error correction, unlike memory subsets. Naive repertoires, especially CD8, held a few larger clonotypes, possibly memory cells re-expressing CD45RA.

This TCR was sampled from a human donor in good health. V gene TRBV5-1 combines with J gene TRBJ2-4; perhaps TRBD1 as D (7 bases). The sequencing sample was made of naive CD4+ T cells from blood. The CDR3 nucleotides read TGCGCCAGCAGCCGAGGGGGGACAGAGGACATTCAGTACTTC. This translates into CASSRGGTEDIQYF.